This TCR beta chain was sequenced in a study of EBV T-cell therapy then PD-1 blockade in nasopharyngeal carcinoma. About this clone itself: No antigen is known for it.

V lost 3 bases to trimming and J lost 4 bases, with 9 bases between them. The CDR3 is 13 amino acids. Germline values: CDR1 MNHEY, CDR2 SMNVEV (reference sequence). Indicated treatment: AdE1-LMPpoly-expanded autologous EBV-specific T-cell therapy followed by anti-PD-1 nivolumab. Only in-frame clones appear in the TCRdb table, and some are missing; sequencing was by immunoSEQ multiplex PCR. The sample has roughly 22,000 clones; 82% are singletons. V is TRBV27 and J is TRBJ1-1, with D perhaps TRBD1 (5 bases). The sample here was CD8+ T cells from blood, taken at day -245 from a patient whose treatment included autologous EBV-specific T cells and nivolumab. This receptor was obtained from a man aged 40-49 years with nasopharyngeal carcinoma. CDR3: CASSFGTGTEAFF. CDR3 nucleotide sequence: TGTGCCAGCAGTTTCGGCACAGGCACTGAAGCTTTCTTT.